This TCR beta chain is from a study of blood T cell repertoires in COVID-19 (dated by TCRdb to about 2020). A note on the overall study: Samples from collaborators originated in the United States, Italy and Spain and spanned both the acute and convalescent phases of COVID-19. The repertoires were released in a freely available public database intended as a resource for research on the immune response to SARS-CoV-2. Deeply sampled blood TCRbeta repertoires from subjects exposed to, actively infected with, or recovered from COVID-19 were included in the dataset. HLA class I and class II types, where available, came from metadata supplied by the sample provider rather than from assay-based typing. The material from the prospective study consisted of cDNA or gDNA derived from T cells, B-cell-depleted T cells, or PBMCs. The sample metadata nearly always contained a de-identified subject ID, COVID-19 status, age in years and sex. The samples were drawn from two sources: the first 160 participants of the ongoing ImmuneRACE study, and fewer than 1,500 subjects contributed by 6 global collaborators.

TCRbeta CDR3 regions were amplified from genomic DNA using the immunoSEQ Assay, a bias-controlled multiplex PCR. The authors processed their data as follows. Within the assay, amplification of reference gene primers was used to estimate how many nucleated cells each sample contained. To quantify the absolute abundance of each unique TCRbeta CDR3 rearrangement, sequence reads were collapsed and filtered. For each sample, productive Simpson clonality was calculated by taking the square root of Simpson's diversity index across productive rearrangements. The table comes from immuneACCESS by way of TCRdb, which keeps in-frame sequences with V and J called. Part of the clones is missing from these tables; in studies checked, under half for an unresolved V gene and the rest for unknown reasons. V, J and clone size are those of that table, while D and trimming were read from the DNA. This sample has fewer than 200,000 clones in its table, and about four fifths of those were observed once. The ten biggest clones cover 8% to 9.5% of the sample.

The research as a whole found: How much clinical and demographic metadata was included differed by source and by participant, and the metadata was provided uncurated.

Collaborating institutions collected whole blood in K2EDTA tubes following their own protocols. For TCRbeta analysis, collaborators shipped samples as frozen whole blood, isolated PBMCs, or DNA extracted from either of those sample types. From the cysteine through the phenylalanine, the CDR3 covers 15 amino acids. This entry keeps only the CDR3 DNA: 45 bases, framed from base 1. Ends trimmed: V by 5 bases, J by 5 bases; bases unmatched to a gene: 5. CDR1 and CDR2 are read off the germline V gene as SGHTA and FQGNSA. Of note for this clone: Its antigen is currently not known. The record has no base qualities; no much larger clone is one base away.

The V and J segments used are TRBV7-2 and TRBJ2-7, with 14 junctional bases fitting TRBD2. This clonotype was sampled from a woman in her seventies with acute or convalescent COVID-19. Material: peripheral blood. The CDR3 loop reads CASSRRLAGGDEQYF. The nucleotide sequence is TGTGCCAGCAGCCGTCGACTAGCGGGAGGGGACGAGCAGTACTTC.